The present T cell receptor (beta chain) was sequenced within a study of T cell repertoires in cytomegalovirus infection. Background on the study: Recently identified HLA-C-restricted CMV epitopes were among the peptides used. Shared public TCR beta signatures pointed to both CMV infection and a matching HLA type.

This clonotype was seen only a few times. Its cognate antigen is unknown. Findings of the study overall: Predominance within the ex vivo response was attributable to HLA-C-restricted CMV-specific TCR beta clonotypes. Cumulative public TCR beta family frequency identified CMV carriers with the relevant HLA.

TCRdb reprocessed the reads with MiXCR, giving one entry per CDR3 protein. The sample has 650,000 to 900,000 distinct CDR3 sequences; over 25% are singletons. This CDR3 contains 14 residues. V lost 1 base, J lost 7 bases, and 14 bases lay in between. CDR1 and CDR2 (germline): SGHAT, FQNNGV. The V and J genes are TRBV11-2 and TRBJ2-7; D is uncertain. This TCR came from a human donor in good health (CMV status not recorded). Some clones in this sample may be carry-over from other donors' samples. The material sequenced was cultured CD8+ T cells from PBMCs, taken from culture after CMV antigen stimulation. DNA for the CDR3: TGTGCCAGCAGCTTAGGAACTACTACGATGGAGCAGTACTTC. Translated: CASSLGTTTMEQYF.